The 9 T cell receptor beta chains in this list originate from one sample, sequenced in a study of response to subunit inactivated influenza vaccine. MiXCR, applied by TCRdb to the RT-PCR reads, yields one record per CDR3 protein. This table has approximately 250,000 distinct CDR3 sequences, more than 9% appearing once. Sample: non-naive T cells sorted from PBMCs, taken 14 to 15 days before vaccination. These receptors all come from a man aged 45 to 65 who received an inactivated influenza vaccine.

This clonotype has a handful of counts. The chain carries TRBV7-9 and TRBJ2-7; D may be TRBD2 (6 bases). Germline-derived CDR1 and CDR2 are SEHNR and FQNEAQ (reference sequence). This CDR3 is built from 12 residues. Trimming pared 10 bases from V and 3 bases from J, leaving 13 bases between. The CDR3 DNA follows: TGTGCCACCCAGGGTAGCGGCTACGAGCAGTACTTC. Translation: CATQGSGYEQYF.

Worth noting for this clonotype: This clone may be a read error of a much larger clone one base away. Here the CDR3 omits its conserved ending phenylalanine or tryptophan, so a read error is the likely source. J is TRBJ2-7 and V is TRBV12-3 or TRBV12-4, with 9 bases matching TRBD1. This CDR3 has 14 residues. V gave up 5 bases and J gave up 4 bases; unmatched junction bases: 6. The CDR3 nucleotides read TGTGCCAGCAGTCGGACAGGGGCAGGGTACGAGCAGTACTAC. It codes for CASSRTGAGYEQYY.

Many counts were recorded for this clonotype. The J gene is TRBJ1-4, the V gene TRBV6-4; no reliable D call. Trimming removed 2 bases at V and 7 bases at J, with 8 bases between. CDR1 is MRHNA and CDR2 is SNTAGT in the germline V gene. The CDR3 consists of 13 residues. CDR3 amino acids: CASSDREGEKLFF. CDR3 coding DNA: TGTGCCAGCAGTGACAGGGAAGGTGAAAAACTGTTTTTT.

This clonotype showed up just a few times. J is TRBJ2-1 and V is TRBV5-1, with 12 positions matching TRBD2. Looked up from germline, CDR1 is SGHRS and CDR2 is YFSETQ. This CDR3 contains 15 residues. V trimming: 7 bases; J trimming: 3 bases; junction bases outside the gene matches: 5. DNA of the CDR3: TGCGCCAGCCAGACTAGCGGGGGACTCTACAATGAGCAGTTCTTC. Its translation: CASQTSGGLYNEQFF.

This clonotype occurred a few times. The chain links TRBV15 to TRBJ2-3; no clear D gene. In germline, CDR1 is LNHNV, CDR2 YYDKDF (reference sequence). V was shortened by 1 base and J by 4 bases, with 9 bases between the two germline ends. The CDR3 has 14 amino acids. The CDR3 reads CATSRVGIADTQYF. The CDR3 nucleotides are TGTGCCACCAGCAGAGTTGGGATTGCAGATACGCAGTATTTT.

V usage is TRBV11-2 and J usage is TRBJ1-6; a weak D match, TRBD1 (6 bases). CDR3 length: 15 amino acids. Trimming took 5 bases from V and 7 from J, leaving 15 bases between them. Germline V gene lookup returns CDR1 SGHAT and CDR2 FQNNGV. The CDR3 nucleotides are TGTGCCAGCAGCGTGGGGGGACACCGGAATTCACCCCTCCACTTT. Residues: CASSVGGHRNSPLHF.

This clonotype was counted ten times or more. The CDR3 protein is CASSIGWRGKKTGNTIYF. Written as DNA, the CDR3 is TGTGCCAGTAGTATTGGATGGAGGGGGAAGAAGACTGGAAACACCATATATTTT. V and J are TRBV19 and TRBJ1-3, with TRBD1 as a possible D gene (6 bases). This CDR3 contains 18 residues. From germline, CDR1 is LNHDA and CDR2 SQIVND (reference sequence). The ends were cut back, 3 bases at V and 2 bases at J, with 20 bases in the middle.

This clonotype was detected many times. V usage is TRBV5-1 and J usage is TRBJ2-7, with no clear D. In germline, CDR1 is SGHRS, CDR2 YFSETQ. Trimming left V 4 bases short and J 0 bases short, with 17 bases between. The CDR3 sequence is 16 residues long. This chain's CDR3 is CASSPTPGPLSYEQYF. The DNA for the CDR3 is TGCGCCAGCAGCCCTACCCCGGGTCCCCTCTCCTACGAGCAGTACTTC.

This clonotype was seen many times. The V and J genes are TRBV11-1 and TRBJ1-1; 7 bases align to TRBD1. The CDR3 is 19 amino acids. Germline V CDR1 and CDR2: SGHAT, FQDESV (reference sequence). With V trimmed by 5 bases and J by 5 bases, 23 bases remained unmatched. The CDR3 loop reads CASSRTSLRGGWEATEAFF. In nucleotides, the CDR3 is TGTGCCAGCAGCCGAACCAGCCTCAGGGGGGGCTGGGAAGCAACTGAAGCTTTCTTT.